This TCR beta chain derives from a study of glioma-infiltrating T cells. Comment on this clonotype: Its antigen is not identified. Since a much larger clone is just one base distant, this may be a read error.

TCR alpha and beta CDR3 regions were amplified from RNA using iRepertoire nested multiplex PCR. Tissue mRNA or PBMC total RNA, roughly 90-450 ng, went into one-step reverse transcription and amplification. MiXCR, run by TCRdb on the multiplex PCR reads, gives a single entry per CDR3 protein. Of roughly 200,000 distinct CDR3 sequences in the sample, around 45% were seen once. Trimming removed 5 bases at V and 11 bases at J, with 15 bases between. The CDR3 has 12 amino acids. Germline V lookup: CDR1 SEHNR, CDR2 FQNEAQ (reference sequence). Study outcomes and limitations: Tissue-blood divergence was below expectation in non-neoplastic patients, above in gliomas.

Sequenced: glioma tissue, nonneoplastic brain tissue, or PBMCs (not recorded which). V usage is TRBV7-9 and J usage is TRBJ1-1; D ambiguous. The sequence came from a human donor with low-grade glioma or glioblastoma, undergoing nonglioma brain surgery, or in good health (not recorded which). CDR3 amino acids: CASSENRWYAFF. The CDR3 nucleotides are TGTGCCAGCAGCGAGAACAGATGGTATGCTTTCTTT.